The T cell receptor beta chain under discussion was sequenced for a study of CXCR3-negative and CXCR3-positive naive CD8 T cells. The TRB cDNA libraries were prepared by 5' RACE with UMI labels. TCRdb reprocessed the 5' RACE reads and reports one entry per CDR3 protein, with no DNA. The table counts around 140,000 distinct CDR3 sequences; around 0.41% lies in the top ten. Concerning this clonotype itself: What it binds is not known.

Study-level points and caveats: Diversity in memory CD8+ cells fell much lower than the comparably high levels seen in both naive subsets. After cryopreservation, CXCR3 expression dropped partially; most assays used fresh PBMCs. A higher hydrophobicity marked the TRB CDR3s of CXCR3-positive naive cells versus CXCR3-negative naive cells.

CDR1 and CDR2 from the germline V gene are SGDLS and YYNGEE. The CDR3 totals 13 residues. Sorts that each held 300,000 cells were run in triplicate for every CD8+ T cell subset. Naive cells were sorted as CD45RO-, CCR7+, CD27+ and CD95-. Sample: naive CXCR3+ CD8+ T cells from blood. The subset here: CD45RO-CCR7+CD27+CD95- naive CD8+ T cells expressing CXCR3 (TNR3+). V gene TRBV9 combines with J gene TRBJ2-1; lacking DNA, the TRBD1 call made by TCRdb goes unchecked. The receptor was derived from a human donor in good health. Some clones in this sample may be carry-over from other donors' samples. CDR3 sequence reads: CASSPGRLSEQFF. Filled out from reference TRBV9 and TRBJ2-1, the complete variable domain reads DSGVTQTPKHLITATGQRVTLRCSPRSGDLSVYWYQQSLDQGLQFLIQYYNGEERAKGNILERFSAQQFPDLHSELNLSSLELGDSALYFCASSPGRLSEQFFGPGTRLTVL.